This T cell receptor (beta chain) was identified in a study of PD-L1 blockade in urothelial cancer. Study as a whole: Study patients had been treated with 0 to 3 previous chemotherapy regimens. Once treatment had started, blood was analyzed at 3 weeks (second dose) and again at 6 weeks.

Stated time point: peripheral blood 6 weeks after treatment start. Trimming took 7 bases from V and 9 from J; bases not matched to a gene: 12. The CDR3 is 14 residues long. Germline V gene lookup returns CDR1 SGHKS and CDR2 YYEKEE (reference sequence). Sequencing was performed with immunoSEQ multiplex PCR; in TCRdb, only in-frame clones are kept and a portion is missing. The sample includes 120,000 or so clones, around 86% of them seen just once. The specimen comprised PBMCs, sampled around atezolizumab (anti-PD-L1) treatment. The genes are TRBV5-5 and TRBJ2-4, with 8 bases identical to TRBD2. The TCR was taken from a middle-aged man with urothelial cancer. The CDR3 sequence: CASGTGGGEIIQYF. Here the CDR3 DNA reads TGTGCCAGCGGTACGGGGGGGGGAGAGATCATTCAGTACTTC.